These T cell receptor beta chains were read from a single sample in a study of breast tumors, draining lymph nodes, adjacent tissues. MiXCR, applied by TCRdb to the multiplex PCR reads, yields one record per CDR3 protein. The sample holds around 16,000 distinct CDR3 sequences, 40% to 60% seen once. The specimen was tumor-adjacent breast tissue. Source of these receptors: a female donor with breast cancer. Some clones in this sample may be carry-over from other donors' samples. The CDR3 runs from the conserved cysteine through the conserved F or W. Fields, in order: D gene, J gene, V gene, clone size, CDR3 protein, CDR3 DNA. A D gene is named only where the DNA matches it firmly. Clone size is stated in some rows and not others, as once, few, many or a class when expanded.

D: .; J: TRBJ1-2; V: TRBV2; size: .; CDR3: CASTQENYGYTF; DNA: TGTGCCAGCACACAGGAGAACTATGGCTACACCTTC
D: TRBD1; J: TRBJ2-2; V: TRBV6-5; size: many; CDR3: CASRPQGAPGELFF; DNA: TGTGCCAGCAGGCCACAGGGGGCGCCCGGTGAGCTGTTTTTT
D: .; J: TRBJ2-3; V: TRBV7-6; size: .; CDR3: CASSFIGATDTQYF; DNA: TGTGCCAGCAGCTTCATAGGGGCCACAGATACGCAGTATTTT
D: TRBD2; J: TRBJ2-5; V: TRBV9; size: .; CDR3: CASSGGTRRVMEIQYF; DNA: TGTGCCAGCAGCGGTGGGACTAGGAGGGTCATGGAGATCCAGTACTTC
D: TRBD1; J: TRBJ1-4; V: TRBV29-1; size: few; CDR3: CSAYRGPHANNEKLFF; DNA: TGCAGCGCCTACAGGGGGCCCCACGCAAATAATGAAAAACTGTTTTTT
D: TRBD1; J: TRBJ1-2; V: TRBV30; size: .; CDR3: CAWRAGTGGLGDYTF; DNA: TGTGCCTGGAGAGCCGGGACAGGGGGTCTTGGTGACTACACCTTC
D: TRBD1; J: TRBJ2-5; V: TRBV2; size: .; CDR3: CASSVDRGWGQETQYF; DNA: TGTGCCAGCAGTGTGGACAGGGGATGGGGGCAAGAGACCCAGTACTTC
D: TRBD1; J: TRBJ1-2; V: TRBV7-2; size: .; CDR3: CASSPGGGVGPTGQGRGYGYTF; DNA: TGTGCCAGCAGCCCCGGAGGGGGCGTAGGGCCTACGGGGCAGGGGAGGGGATATGGCTACACCTTC
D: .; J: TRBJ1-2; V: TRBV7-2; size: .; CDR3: CASSTQGPGGYTF; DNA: TGTGCCAGCAGTACCCAGGGGCCAGGGGGCTACACCTTC
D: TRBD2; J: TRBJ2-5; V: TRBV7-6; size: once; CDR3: CVSSLGLADQETQYF; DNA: TGTGTCAGCAGCTTAGGGCTAGCGGACCAAGAGACCCAGTACTTC
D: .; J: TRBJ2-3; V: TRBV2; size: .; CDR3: CASSARGGGLGTDTQYF; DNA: TGTGCCAGCAGTGCTAGGGGGGGGGGCCTCGGAACAGATACGCAGTATTTT
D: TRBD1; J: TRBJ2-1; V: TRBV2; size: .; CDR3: CASSEGLTGGTYNEQFF; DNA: TGTGCCAGCAGTGAAGGGTTAACAGGGGGCACCTACAATGAGCAGTTCTTC
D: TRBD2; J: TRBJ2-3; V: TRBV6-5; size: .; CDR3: CASRLSGQVTDTQYF; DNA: TGTGCCAGCAGGCTTAGCGGGCAGGTCACAGATACGCAGTATTTT
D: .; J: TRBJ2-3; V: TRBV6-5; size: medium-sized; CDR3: CASSQDGTPGFTDTQYF; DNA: TGTGCCAGCAGCCAAGACGGGACTCCCGGTTTCACAGATACGCAGTATTTT
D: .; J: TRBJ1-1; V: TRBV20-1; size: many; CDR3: CSAFLHTEAFF; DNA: TGCAGTGCTTTCTTGCACACTGAAGCTTTCTTT
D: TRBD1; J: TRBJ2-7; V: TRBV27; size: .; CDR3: CASSPGQVIYEQYF; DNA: TGTGCCAGCAGTCCCGGACAGGTGATCTACGAGCAGTACTTC
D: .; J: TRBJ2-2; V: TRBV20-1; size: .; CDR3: CSASKDMNTGELFF; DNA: TGCAGTGCTAGTAAGGATATGAACACCGGGGAGCTGTTTTTT
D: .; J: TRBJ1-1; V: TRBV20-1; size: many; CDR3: CSVERDTEAFF; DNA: TGCAGTGTGGAACGGGACACTGAAGCTTTCTTT
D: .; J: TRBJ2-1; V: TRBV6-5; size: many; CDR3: CASSYSPSTYNEQFF; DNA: TGTGCCAGCAGTTACTCGCCTAGCACGTACAATGAGCAGTTCTTC
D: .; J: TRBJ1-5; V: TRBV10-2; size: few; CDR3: CASSESPGNSNQPQHF; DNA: TGCGCCAGCAGTGAGTCGCCAGGGAATAGCAATCAGCCCCAGCATTTT
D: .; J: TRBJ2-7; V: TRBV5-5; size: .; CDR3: CASSSRGYGSEQYF; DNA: TGTGCCAGCAGCTCGCGAGGATACGGATCCGAGCAGTATTTC
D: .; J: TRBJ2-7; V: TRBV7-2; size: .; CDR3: CVSSLAHEQHF; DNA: TGTGTCAGCAGCTTGGCCCACGAGCAGCACTTC
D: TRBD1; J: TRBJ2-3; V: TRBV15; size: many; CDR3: CATKGTEADTQYF; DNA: TGTGCCACCAAAGGGACAGAAGCAGATACGCAGTATTTT
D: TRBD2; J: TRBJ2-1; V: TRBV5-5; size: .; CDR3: CASSQEGLAGGSDEQFF; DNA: TGTGCCAGCAGCCAAGAGGGACTAGCGGGAGGAAGTGATGAGCAGTTCTTC
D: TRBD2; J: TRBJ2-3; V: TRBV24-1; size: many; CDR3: CATPGGTSASTDTQYF; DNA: TGTGCCACTCCTGGGGGGACTAGTGCTAGCACAGATACGCAGTATTTT
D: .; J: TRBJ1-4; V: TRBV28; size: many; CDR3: CASSLWAGGDEKLFF; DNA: TGTGCCAGCAGTTTATGGGCGGGGGGCGATGAAAAACTGTTTTTT
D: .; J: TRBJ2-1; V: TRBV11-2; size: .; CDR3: CASSFYICSAAHRDLGYNEQFF; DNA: .
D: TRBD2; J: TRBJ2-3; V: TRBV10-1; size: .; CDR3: CASSEGTSGSGTDTQYF; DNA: TGCGCCAGCAGCGAAGGGACTAGCGGGAGTGGAACAGATACGCAGTATTTT
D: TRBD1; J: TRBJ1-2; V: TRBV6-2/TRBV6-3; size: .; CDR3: CASTIRGDRYGYTF; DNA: TGTGCCAGCACCATACGGGGGGACAGGTATGGCTACACCTTC
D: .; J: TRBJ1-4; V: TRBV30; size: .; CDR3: CAWRVQGGEKLFF; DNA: TGTGCCTGGAGAGTTCAGGGAGGCGAAAAACTGTTTTTT
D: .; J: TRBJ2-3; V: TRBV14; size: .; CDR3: CASSQDFLTGLGTDTQYF; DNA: TGTGCCAGCAGCCAAGATTTCCTAACGGGACTCGGAACAGATACGCAGTATTTT
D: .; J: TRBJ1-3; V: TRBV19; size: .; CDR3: CASSVAGNTIYF; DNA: TGTGCCAGTTCCGTCGCGGGAAACACCATATATTTT
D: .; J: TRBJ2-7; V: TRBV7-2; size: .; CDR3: CASSLASREDEQYF; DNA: TGTGCCAGCAGCTTAGCGTCCAGGGAAGACGAGCAGTACTTC
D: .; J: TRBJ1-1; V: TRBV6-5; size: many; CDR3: CASRQGPHTEAFF; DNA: TGTGCCAGCCGCCAAGGCCCACACACTGAAGCTTTCTTT
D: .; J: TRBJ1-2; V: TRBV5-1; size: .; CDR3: CASSLVTGYGYTF; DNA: TGCGCCAGCAGCTTGGTCACAGGGTATGGCTACACCTTC
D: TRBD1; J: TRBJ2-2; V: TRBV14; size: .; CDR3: CASSETGGTGELFF; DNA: TGTGCCAGCAGCGAAACAGGGGGCACCGGGGAGCTGTTTTTT
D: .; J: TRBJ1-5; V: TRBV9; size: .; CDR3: CASSARGDSNQPQHF; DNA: TGTGCCAGCAGCGCCCGGGGTGATAGCAATCAGCCCCAGCATTTT
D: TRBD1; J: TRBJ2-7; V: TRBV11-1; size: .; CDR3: CASSVRTGKYEQYF; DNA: TGTGCCAGCAGCGTTCGGACAGGAAAGTACGAGCAGTACTTC
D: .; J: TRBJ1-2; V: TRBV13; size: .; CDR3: CASSLEGAGLANYGYTF; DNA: TGTGCCAGCAGCTTAGAGGGAGCAGGGTTAGCTAACTATGGCTACACCTTC
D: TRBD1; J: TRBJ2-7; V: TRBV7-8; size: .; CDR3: CASSLGLGTVYEQYF; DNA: TGTGCCAGCAGCTTAGGTCTCGGGACAGTTTACGAGCAGTACTTC
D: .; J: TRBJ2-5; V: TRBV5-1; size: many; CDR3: CASSSAGGMETQYF; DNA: TGCGCCAGCAGCTCCGCCGGGGGAATGGAGACCCAGTACTTC
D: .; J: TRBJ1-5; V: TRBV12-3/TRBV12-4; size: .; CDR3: CASSRQASGNQPQHF; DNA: TGTGCCAGCAGCCGACAGGCTTCAGGCAATCAGCCCCAACATTTT
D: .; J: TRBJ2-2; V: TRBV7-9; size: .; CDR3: CASRKPSIGELFF; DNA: TGTGCCAGCAGGAAACCTTCCATCGGGGAGCTGTTTTTT
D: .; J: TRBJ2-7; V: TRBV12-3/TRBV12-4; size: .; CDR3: CASSLTNEQYF; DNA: TGTGCCAGCAGCCTCACAAACGAGCAGTACTTC
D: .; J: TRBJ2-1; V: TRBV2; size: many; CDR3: CASSGTQQGNEQFF; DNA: TGTGCCAGCAGCGGGACCCAGCAGGGCAATGAGCAGTTCTTC
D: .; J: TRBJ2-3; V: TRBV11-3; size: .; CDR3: CASGNLGSDTQYF; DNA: TGTGCCAGCGGAAACCTGGGGTCAGATACGCAGTATTTT
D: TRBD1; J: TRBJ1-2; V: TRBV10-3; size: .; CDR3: CAISVPGQGEESYTF; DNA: TGTGCCATCAGTGTGCCGGGACAGGGGGAAGAGAGCTACACCTTC
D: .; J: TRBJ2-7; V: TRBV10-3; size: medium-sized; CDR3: CAIRTGPAYEQYF; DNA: TGTGCCATCAGGACAGGACCAGCCTACGAGCAGTACTTC
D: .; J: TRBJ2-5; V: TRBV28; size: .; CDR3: CASSELGLETQYF; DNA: TGTGCCAGCAGTGAGCTGGGTTTGGAGACCCAGTACTTC
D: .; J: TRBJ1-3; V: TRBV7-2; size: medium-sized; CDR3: CASSLTGGGNTIYF; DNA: TGTGCCAGCAGCTTAACCGGGGGTGGAAACACCATATATTTT
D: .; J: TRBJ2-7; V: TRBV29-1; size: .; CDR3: CSAEEQTEQYF; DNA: TGCAGCGCTGAGGAACAGACTGAGCAGTACTTC
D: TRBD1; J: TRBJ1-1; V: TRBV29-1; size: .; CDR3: CSVRDRGRPEAFF; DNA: TGCAGCGTTCGAGACAGGGGGAGGCCTGAAGCTTTCTTT
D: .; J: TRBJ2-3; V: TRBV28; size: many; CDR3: CAVAVDTDTQYF; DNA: TGTGCAGTAGCTGTCGACACAGATACGCAGTATTTT
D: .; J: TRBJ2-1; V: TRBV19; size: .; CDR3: CASSIQGSWGEQFF; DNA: TGTGCCAGTAGTATTCAGGGTTCGTGGGGTGAGCAGTTCTTC
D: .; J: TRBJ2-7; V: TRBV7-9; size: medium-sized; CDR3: CASLGDSPHEQYF; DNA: TGTGCCAGCTTAGGGGACTCGCCCCACGAGCAGTACTTC